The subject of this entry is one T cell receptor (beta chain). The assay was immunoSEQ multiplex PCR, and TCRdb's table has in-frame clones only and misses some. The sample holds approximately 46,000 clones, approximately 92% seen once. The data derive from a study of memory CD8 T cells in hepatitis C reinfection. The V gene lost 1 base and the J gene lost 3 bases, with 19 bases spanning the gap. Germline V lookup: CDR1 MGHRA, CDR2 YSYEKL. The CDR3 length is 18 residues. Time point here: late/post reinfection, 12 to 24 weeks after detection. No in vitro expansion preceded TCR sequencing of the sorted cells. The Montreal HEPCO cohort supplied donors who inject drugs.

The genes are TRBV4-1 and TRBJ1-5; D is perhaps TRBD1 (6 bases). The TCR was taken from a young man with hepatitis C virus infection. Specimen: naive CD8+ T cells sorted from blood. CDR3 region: CASSQGGLLGANNQPQHF. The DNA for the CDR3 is TGCGCCAGCAGCCAAGGGGGCCTTCTGGGGGCTAACAATCAGCCCCAGCATTTT.